These 21 T cell receptor beta chains originate from one sample sequenced in a study of blood T cell repertoires in COVID-19. Repertoires were generated with immunoSEQ multiplex PCR, while TCRdb's copy carries only in-frame clones and drops some. The sample records about 100,000 clones, around 88% being singletons. Sequencing was carried out using peripheral blood. The receptors were sampled from a human donor in a cohort sampled during active COVID-19.

The rearrangement links TRBV19 to TRBJ1-2; 7 bases fit TRBD1. The CDR3 length is 14 residues. CDR1 and CDR2 from the germline V gene are LNHDA and SQIVND (reference sequence). J lost 7 bases, V lost 3 bases, and 8 bases had no gene match. The CDR3 DNA is TGTGCCAGTAGTATGAGGGGGCGGAATGTTGGCTACACCTTC. Translation gives CASSMRGRNVGYTF. Filled out from reference TRBV19 and TRBJ1-2, the complete variable domain reads DGGITQSPKYLFRKEGQNVTLSCEQNLNHDAMYWYRQDPGQGLRLIYYSQIVNDFQKGDIAEGYSVSREKKESFPLTVTSAQKNPTAFYLCASSMRGRNVGYTFGSGTRLTVV.

The V call is TRBV7-8, the J call TRBJ2-7, with D maybe TRBD2 (6 bases). The CDR3 extends over 14 amino acids. V lost 1 base to trimming and J lost 7 bases, with 14 bases between them. Germline CDR1 SGHVS, CDR2 FQNEAQ. The CDR3 reads CASSLGGDLREQYF. CDR3 in DNA: TGTGCCAGCAGCTTAGGGGGGGACCTTAGGGAGCAGTACTTC.

This clone was seen only a few times. The chain employs TRBV18 and TRBJ1-6; perhaps TRBD1 as D (6 bases). CDR1 and CDR2 (germline): KGHSH, LQKENI. The CDR3 loop spans 20 amino acids. V lost 2 bases to trimming and J lost 0 bases, with 20 bases between them. CDR3 DNA sequence: TGTGCCAGCTCACCAACCGGGGCATGGACAGATAGCTCCTATAATTCACCCCTCCACTTT. Translating gives CASSPTGAWTDSSYNSPLHF. Full variable domain (missing parts from reference TRBV18 and TRBJ1-6): NAGVMQNPRHLVRRRGQEARLRCSPMKGHSHVYWYRQLPEEGLKFMVYLQKENIIDESGMPKERFSAEFPKEGPSILRIQQVVRGDSAAYFCASSPTGAWTDSSYNSPLHFGNGTRLTVT.

The chain uses TRBV6-5 and TRBJ1-1; unclear D gene. With 2 bases removed from V and 3 bases from J, the gap between germline ends came to 16 bases. The CDR3 contains 16 residues. Germline V gene lookup returns CDR1 MNHEY and CDR2 SVGAGI. The CDR3 loop reads CASSYARHRRDTEAFF. The CDR3 DNA follows: TGTGCCAGCAGTTACGCAAGGCACCGACGGGACACTGAAGCTTTCTTT.

This chain connects TRBV28 to TRBJ1-6; D possibly corresponds to TRBD1 (6 bases). Germline CDR1 and CDR2: MDHEN and SYDVKM. V was shortened by 5 bases and J by 1 base, with 9 bases between the two germline ends. This CDR3 region has 15 residues. The CDR3 bases are TGTGCCAGCAGTCTTACAGGGTCCTATAATTCACCCCTCCACTTT. Its protein is CASSLTGSYNSPLHF.

The gene calls are TRBV6-2 or TRBV6-3 and TRBJ1-5; D may be TRBD1 (5 bases). The germline V gene has CDR1 MNHEY and CDR2 SVGEGT. The CDR3 consists of 13 residues. Trimming removed 5 bases at V and 7 bases at J, with 12 bases between. CDR3 coding DNA: TGTGCCAGCAGTCTGACAGCTGCGCAGCCCCAGCATTTT. Residues: CASSLTAAQPQHF.

The gene calls are TRBV6-1 and TRBJ1-5; no clear D gene. Deletions cut 2 bases from V and 0 bases from J, with 11 bases between. The CDR3 extends over 16 amino acids. Looked up from germline, CDR1 is MNHNS and CDR2 is SASEGT. The DNA for the CDR3 is TGTGCCAGCAGTGAACTGCGACAATTTAGCAATCAGCCCCAGCATTTT. This sequence encodes CASSELRQFSNQPQHF.

The genes are TRBV2 and TRBJ2-3; 12 bases are shared with TRBD2. V lost 5 bases, J lost 4 bases, and 10 bases stayed unmatched. CDR3 length: 17 amino acids. Per germline, CDR1 SNHLY and CDR2 FYNNEI. The CDR3 is CASSYTGTSGLADTQYF. The CDR3 bases are TGTGCCAGCAGTTATACCGGGACTAGCGGGCTGGCAGATACGCAGTATTTT.

J is TRBJ2-7 and V is TRBV5-5, with D possibly being TRBD1 (6 bases). V shed 1 base and J shed 4 bases, with 15 bases lying between them. This CDR3 is 15 amino acids long. CDR1 SGHKS and CDR2 YYEKEE come from the germline V gene (reference sequence). Here the CDR3 DNA reads TGTGCCAGCAGCTTGTCTTCGGGACAAGTATACGAGCAGTACTTC. Translated, it gives CASSLSSGQVYEQYF.

This chain's CDR3 is CASSAGGSYGYTF. In DNA, the CDR3 is TGTGCCAGTAGCGCGGGGGGCAGCTATGGCTACACCTTC. V gene TRBV19 combines with J gene TRBJ1-2; TRBD1 is a possible D gene (6 bases). CDR3 length: 13 residues. The V gene's germline CDR1 is LNHDA and CDR2 SQIVND (reference sequence). Trimming took 6 bases from V and 4 from J, leaving 12 bases between them.

J is TRBJ2-1 and V is TRBV2, with 9 bases that match TRBD2. Per the germline V gene, CDR1 is SNHLY and CDR2 is FYNNEI. V lost 4 bases to trimming and J lost 9 bases; unmatched junction nucleotides: 16. This CDR3 has 17 amino acids. CDR3 in DNA: TGTGCCAGCAGTGTCTCAGGGCGCAGCGGGAGGTTAAGTGAGCAGTTCTTC. Translating it yields CASSVSGRSGRLSEQFF.

The chain recombines TRBV10-3 with TRBJ1-2, with 9 bases identical to TRBD1. J lost 8 bases, V lost 5 bases, and 6 bases had no gene match. CDR3 size: 13 residues. CDR1 is ENHRY, CDR2 SYGVKD, per germline. The CDR3 spells CAISPRTGDGYTF. The CDR3 bases are TGTGCCATCAGTCCCCGGACAGGGGACGGCTACACCTTC.

J is TRBJ2-3 and V is TRBV24-1, with 11 bases fitting TRBD1. Germline assignment: CDR1 KGHDR and CDR2 SFDVKD. Unmatched junction bases numbered 7, after V lost 9 bases and J lost 6 bases. This CDR3 comprises 14 residues. The CDR3 DNA reads TGTGCCACCGCTAGGGACAGGGGGTCGGATACGCAGTATTTT. This encodes CATARDRGSDTQYF.

The rearrangement uses TRBV28 and TRBJ1-5; 9 bases align to TRBD1. Trimming took 5 bases from V and 2 from J; bases not matched to a gene: 1. CDR1 and CDR2 from the germline V gene are MDHEN and SYDVKM. The CDR3 has 14 amino acids. The DNA of the CDR3 is TGTGCCAGCAGTACAGGGGGCGGCAATCAGCCCCAGCATTTT. It yields the protein CASSTGGGNQPQHF.

The V call is TRBV28, the J call TRBJ1-5; D unclear. This CDR3 is 12 amino acids long. V was trimmed by 6 bases and J by 9 bases, leaving 12 bases between them. CDR1 is MDHEN, CDR2 SYDVKM, per germline. As DNA, the CDR3 is TGTGCCAGCAGCACACTAGTGCGGCCCCAGCATTTT. This encodes CASSTLVRPQHF.

J is TRBJ2-1 and V is TRBV6-5, with D possibly TRBD2 on 6 matching bases. The germline CDR1 and CDR2 sequences are MNHEY and SVGAGI. Trimming removed 7 bases from V and 10 bases from J, with 17 bases in between. The CDR3 sequence is 13 residues long. The CDR3 DNA is TGTGCCAGCAACGATGTAGCGGAGAGGGAGCAGTTCTTC. This encodes CASNDVAEREQFF.

The chain is built from TRBV6-5 and TRBJ1-1; D uncertain. Deletions cut 8 bases from V and 1 base from J, with 8 bases between. Per germline, CDR1 MNHEY and CDR2 SVGAGI. The length of the CDR3 is 12 residues. This chain's CDR3 is CASEYWNTEAFF. The DNA of the CDR3 is TGTGCCAGCGAGTACTGGAACACTGAAGCTTTCTTT.

The rearrangement joins TRBV10-1 to TRBJ2-5; D is uncertain. CDR1 WNHNN and CDR2 SYGVQD come from the germline V gene (reference sequence). The CDR3 spans 13 residues. V lost 3 bases, J lost 5 bases, and 10 bases lay in between. In DNA, the CDR3 is TGCGCCAGCAGTGATCTTAACGGGGAGACCCAGTACTTC. Amino acid sequence: CASSDLNGETQYF.

CDR3 loop: CASSEREQGNSPLHF. In nucleotides, the CDR3 is TGTGCCAGCAGTGAAAGAGAACAGGGTAATTCACCCCTCCACTTT. The rearrangement joins TRBV6-1 to TRBJ1-6; TRBD1 is a possible D gene (6 bases). The CDR3 is made up of 15 amino acids. The germline V and J ends were trimmed by 2 bases and 6 bases, with 11 bases remaining between them. Germline V gene sequence: CDR1 MNHNS, CDR2 SASEGT.

As regards this clone: The junction departs from germline at one end; a sequencing error may be responsible. The CDR3 DNA reads as TGTGCCAGCAGCGAAGGGGACAACGAGGAAAAACTGTTTTTT. Amino acid sequence: CASSEGDNEEKLFF. The rearrangement uses TRBV2 and TRBJ1-4, with a tentative D call TRBD1 (6 bases). CDR3 size: 14 residues. Germline V lookup: CDR1 SNHLY, CDR2 FYNNEI.

This chain uses TRBV5-8 with TRBJ2-6; D might be TRBD1 (6 bases). Per germline, CDR1 SGHTS and CDR2 YDEGEE. V gave up 1 base and J gave up 2 bases, with 10 bases separating them. CDR3 length equals 16 residues. The DNA for the CDR3 is TGTGCCAGCAGCTTGACAGGGTCGGCTGGGGCCAACGTCCTGACTTTC. It translates to CASSLTGSAGANVLTF.